The TCR beta chain under discussion was sequenced for a study of T cells in Graves' hyperthyroidism and ophthalmopathy. Diagnoses rested on clinical symptoms, serum thyroxine and TRAb, thyroid ultrasound and orbital computed tomography. RNA transcripts yielded amplified TCR beta CDR3 regions. The HTBI primer set served for first-round RT-PCR of the TCR CDR3. TCRdb re-derived calls from the multiplex PCR reads in MiXCR, one entry per CDR3 protein. The table lists about 530,000 distinct CDR3 sequences, under 20% of them singletons. CDR1 is MDHEN, CDR2 SYDVKM, per germline. With 7 bases removed from V and 5 bases from J, the gap between germline ends came to 10 bases. The CDR3 loop spans 12 amino acids.

This receptor was taken from a woman between 18 and 30 years old with Graves' ophthalmopathy. The sequenced sample was blood. The chain carries TRBV28 and TRBJ2-3; D gene uncertain. The CDR3 spells CASIDLGDTQYF. The DNA for the CDR3 is TGTGCCAGCATTGATCTGGGAGATACGCAGTATTTT.